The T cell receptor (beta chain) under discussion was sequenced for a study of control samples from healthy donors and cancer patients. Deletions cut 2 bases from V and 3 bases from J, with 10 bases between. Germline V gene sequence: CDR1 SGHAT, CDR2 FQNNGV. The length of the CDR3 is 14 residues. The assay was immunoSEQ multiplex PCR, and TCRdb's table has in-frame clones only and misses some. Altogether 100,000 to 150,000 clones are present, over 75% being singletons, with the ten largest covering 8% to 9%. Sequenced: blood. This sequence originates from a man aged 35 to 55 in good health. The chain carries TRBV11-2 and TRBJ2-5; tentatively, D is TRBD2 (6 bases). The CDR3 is CASSLSGGKETQYF. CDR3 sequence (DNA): TGTGCCAGCAGCTTATCCGGCGGGAAAGAGACCCAGTACTTC. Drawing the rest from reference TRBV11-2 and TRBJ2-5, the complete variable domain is EAGVAQSPRYKIIEKRQSVAFWCNPISGHATLYWYQQILGQGPKLLIQFQNNGVVDDSQLPKDRFSAERLKGVDSTLKIQPAKLEDSAVYLCASSLSGGKETQYFGPGTRLLVL.